This TCR beta chain emerged from a study of high-grade serous ovarian cancer treatment subgroups (dated by TCRdb to the early 2020s). At the level of the whole study: Sequencing yielded a mean of around 13,000 reads and thousands of unique TCR beta rearrangements per sample. The study examined TCR beta repertoires in high-grade serous ovarian cancer patients who were grouped under a laparoscopic triage algorithm by complete gross resection or by neoadjuvant chemotherapy response. The roughly 30-patient cohort included some ten patients with no residual disease after primary surgery (R0), some ten excellent NACT responders, and some ten poor NACT responders. One primary tumor sample and two metastatic tumor samples were contributed by each patient, so that around 90 samples were obtained in total.

Here is what the overall study found, with its caveats: Repertoire similarity between tumors of the same patient ranged about 0.095 to 0.79, whereas almost no similarity was seen between different patients. Neoantigen level correlated positively with TCR clonal relatedness, and copy number variation and mutation load from whole-genome sequencing showed a positive trend with TCR clonal relatedness. Bulk tumor TCR sequencing lacked spatial information, limiting insight into HGSC tumor complexity and diversity. TCR repertoire analyses focused on CDR3; CDR1 and CDR2 were not analyzed.

A distance of 19 bases separates the germline ends of V and J, which lose 2 bases and 10 bases respectively. From the germline V gene, CDR1 is SGHRS and CDR2 is YFSETQ. Reading from cysteine to phenylalanine, the CDR3 counts 15 amino acids. Of all the DNA, just the CDR3 is kept, 45 bases in frame from base 1. Note on this clone: Its antigen has not been determined. Per-nucleotide qualities are absent, and no much larger clonotype sits a single base away.

The 100 or so tumor samples were subjected to high-throughput TCR profiling using ImmunoSEQ. As for how the authors treated the data: Repertoire diversity metrics included richness (unique productive sequences), clonality, evenness and relatedness; Bhattacharyya coefficient assessed similarity between samples. In a sensitivity analysis, TCRs with fewer than two reads were excluded, and consistent conclusions were obtained. The table was pulled from immuneACCESS by TCRdb, which kept in-frame rearrangements only. Such tables lose some clones; where checked, under half of the loss comes from unresolved V genes, and the rest has no known cause. V, J and clone size are those of that table, while D and trimming were read from the DNA. This sample has about 18,000 clones in its table, and around 79% of those were observed once. Clones ranked in the top ten supply around 6.4% of the sample. Tumor samples were obtained before definitive surgery or chemotherapy. Genomic DNA was extracted by the MD Anderson Biospecimen Extraction Resource, and TCR sequencing was done by the MD Anderson Cancer Genomics Laboratory.

This chain is built from TRBV5-1 and TRBJ2-1; the D gene is possibly TRBD2, with 7 bases matching. The TCR sequence derives from a human donor with high-grade serous ovarian cancer. Sample: tumor tissue. The CDR3 protein sequence reads: CASSLGGVSGGEQFF. DNA sequence: TGCGCCAGCAGCTTAGGGGGGGTAAGCGGCGGAGAGCAGTTCTTC. Outside the CDR3, residues come from the reference TRBV5-1 and TRBJ2-1 proteins, so the full variable domain is: KAGVTQTPRYLIKTRGQQVTLSCSPISGHRSVSWYQQTPGQGLQFLFEYFSETQRNKGNFPGRFSGRQFSNSRSEMNVSTLELGDSALYLCASSLGGVSGGEQFFGPGTRLTVL.